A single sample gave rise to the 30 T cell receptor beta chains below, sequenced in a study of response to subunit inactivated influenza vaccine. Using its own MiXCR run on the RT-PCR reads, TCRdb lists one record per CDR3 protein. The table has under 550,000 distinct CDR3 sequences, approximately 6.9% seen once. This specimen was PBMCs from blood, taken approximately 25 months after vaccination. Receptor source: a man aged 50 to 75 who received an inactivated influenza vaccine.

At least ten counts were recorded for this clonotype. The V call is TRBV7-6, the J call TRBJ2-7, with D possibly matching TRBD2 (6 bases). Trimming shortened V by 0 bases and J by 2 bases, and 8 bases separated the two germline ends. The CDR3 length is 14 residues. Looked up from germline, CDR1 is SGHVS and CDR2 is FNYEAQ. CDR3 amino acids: CASSLADYTYEQYF. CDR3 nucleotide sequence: TGTGCCAGCAGCTTAGCGGACTATACCTACGAGCAGTACTTC.

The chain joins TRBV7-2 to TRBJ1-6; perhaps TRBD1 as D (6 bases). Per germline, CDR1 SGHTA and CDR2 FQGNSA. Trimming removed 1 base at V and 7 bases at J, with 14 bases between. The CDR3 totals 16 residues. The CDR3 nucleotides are TGTGCCAGCAGCTTAGTTCCCCAGGGGTCGAATTCACCCCTCCACTTT. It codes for CASSLVPQGSNSPLHF.

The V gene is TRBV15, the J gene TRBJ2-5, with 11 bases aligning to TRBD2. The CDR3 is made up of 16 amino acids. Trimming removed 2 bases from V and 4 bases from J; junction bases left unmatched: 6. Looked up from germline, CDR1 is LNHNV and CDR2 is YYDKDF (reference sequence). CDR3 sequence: CATSRLAGGPRETQYF. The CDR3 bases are TGTGCCACCAGCAGATTAGCGGGAGGGCCACGAGAGACCCAGTACTTC.

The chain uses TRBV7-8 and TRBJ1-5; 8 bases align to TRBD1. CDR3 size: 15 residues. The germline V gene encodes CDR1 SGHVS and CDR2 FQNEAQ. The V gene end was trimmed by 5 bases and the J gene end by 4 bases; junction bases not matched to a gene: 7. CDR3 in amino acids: CASSERQGRNQPQHF. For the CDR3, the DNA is TGTGCCAGCAGCGAAAGACAGGGGCGGAATCAGCCCCAGCATTTT. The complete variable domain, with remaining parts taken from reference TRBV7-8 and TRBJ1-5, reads GAGVSQSPRYKVAKRGQDVALRCDPISGHVSLFWYQQALGQGPEFLTYFQNEAQLDKSGLPSDRFFAERPEGSVSTLKIQRTQQEDSAVYLCASSERQGRNQPQHFGDGTRLSIL.

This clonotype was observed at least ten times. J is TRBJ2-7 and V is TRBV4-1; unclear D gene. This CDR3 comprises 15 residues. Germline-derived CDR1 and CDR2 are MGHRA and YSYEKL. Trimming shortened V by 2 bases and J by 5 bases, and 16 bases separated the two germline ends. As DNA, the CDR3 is TGCGCCAGCAGCCAACCCGGGTCCTCCCAAGACGAGCAGTACTTC. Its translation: CASSQPGSSQDEQYF.

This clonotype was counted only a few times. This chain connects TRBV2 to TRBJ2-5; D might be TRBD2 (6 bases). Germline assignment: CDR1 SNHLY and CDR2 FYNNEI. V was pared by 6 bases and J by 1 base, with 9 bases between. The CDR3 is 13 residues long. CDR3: CASRGTPQETQYF. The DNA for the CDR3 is TGTGCCAGCAGGGGGACTCCCCAAGAGACCCAGTACTTC.

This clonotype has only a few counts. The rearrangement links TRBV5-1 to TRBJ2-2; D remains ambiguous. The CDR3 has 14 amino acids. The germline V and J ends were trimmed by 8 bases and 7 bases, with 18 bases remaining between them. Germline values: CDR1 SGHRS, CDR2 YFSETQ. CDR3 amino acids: CASNVKSPGGELFF. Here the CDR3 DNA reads TGCGCCAGTAACGTAAAGTCGCCGGGCGGGGAGCTGTTTTTT.

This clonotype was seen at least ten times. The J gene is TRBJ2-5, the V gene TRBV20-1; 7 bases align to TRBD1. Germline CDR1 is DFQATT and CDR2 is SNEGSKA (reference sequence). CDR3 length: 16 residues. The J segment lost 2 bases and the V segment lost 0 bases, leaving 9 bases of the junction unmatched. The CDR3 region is CSARDQVTGNQETQYF. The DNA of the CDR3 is TGCAGTGCTAGAGATCAAGTGACAGGGAATCAAGAGACCCAGTACTTC.

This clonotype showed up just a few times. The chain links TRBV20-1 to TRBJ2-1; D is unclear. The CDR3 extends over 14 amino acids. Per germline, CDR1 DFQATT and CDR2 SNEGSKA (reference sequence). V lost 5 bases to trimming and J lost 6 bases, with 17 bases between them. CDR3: CSALTHRSSNEQFF. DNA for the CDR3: TGCAGTGCTTTGACACATCGGAGTTCCAATGAGCAGTTCTTC.

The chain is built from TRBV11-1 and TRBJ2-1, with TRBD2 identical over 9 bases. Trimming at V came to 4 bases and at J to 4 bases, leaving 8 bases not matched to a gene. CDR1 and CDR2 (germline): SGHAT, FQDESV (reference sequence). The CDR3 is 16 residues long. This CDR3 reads CASSSKGSGSYNEQFF. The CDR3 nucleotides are TGTGCCAGCAGCTCAAAGGGTAGCGGGAGTTACAATGAGCAGTTCTTC.

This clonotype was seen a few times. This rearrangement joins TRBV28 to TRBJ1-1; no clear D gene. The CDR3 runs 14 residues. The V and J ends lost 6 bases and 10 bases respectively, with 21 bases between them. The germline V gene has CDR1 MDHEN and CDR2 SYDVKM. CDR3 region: CASSPIKDDDGAFF. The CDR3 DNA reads TGTGCCAGCAGCCCCATCAAGGACGACGACGGAGCTTTCTTT. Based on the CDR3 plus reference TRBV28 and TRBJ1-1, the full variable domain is DVKVTQSSRYLVKRTGEKVFLECVQDMDHENMFWYRQDPGLGLRLIYFSYDVKMKEKGDIPEGYSVSREKKERFSLILESASTNQTSMYLCASSPIKDDDGAFFGQGTRLTVV.

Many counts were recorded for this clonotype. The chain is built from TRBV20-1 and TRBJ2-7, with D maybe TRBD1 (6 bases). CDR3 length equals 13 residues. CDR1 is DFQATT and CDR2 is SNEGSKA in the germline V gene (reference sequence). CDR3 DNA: TGCAGCGTTAAAGGGGACACCTACTACGAGCAGTACTTC. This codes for CSVKGDTYYEQYF.

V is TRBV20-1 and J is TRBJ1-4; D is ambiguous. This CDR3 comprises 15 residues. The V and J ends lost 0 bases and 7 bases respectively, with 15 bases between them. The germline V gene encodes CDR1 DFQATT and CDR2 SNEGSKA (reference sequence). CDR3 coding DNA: TGCAGTGCTAGAGATCTAAAGGACTGGGCTGAAAAACTGTTTTTT. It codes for CSARDLKDWAEKLFF.

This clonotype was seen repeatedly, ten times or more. Here the CDR3 reads CASSQGGSYYEQYF. The CDR3, as DNA: TGTGCCAGCAGCCAAGGAGGGAGTTACTACGAGCAGTACTTC. This chain joins TRBV4-2 and TRBJ2-7, with D possibly being TRBD2 (5 bases). The germline V and J ends were trimmed by 1 base and 3 bases, with 10 bases remaining between them. The CDR3 has 14 residues. Germline V gene lookup returns CDR1 LGHNA and CDR2 YNFKEQ.

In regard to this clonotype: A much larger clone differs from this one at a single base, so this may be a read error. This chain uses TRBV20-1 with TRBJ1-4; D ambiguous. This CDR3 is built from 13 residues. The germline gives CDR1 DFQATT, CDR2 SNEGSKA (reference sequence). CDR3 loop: CSARDSVNEKPFF. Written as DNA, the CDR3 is TGCAGTGCTAGAGACAGTGTTAATGAAAAACCGTTTTTT.

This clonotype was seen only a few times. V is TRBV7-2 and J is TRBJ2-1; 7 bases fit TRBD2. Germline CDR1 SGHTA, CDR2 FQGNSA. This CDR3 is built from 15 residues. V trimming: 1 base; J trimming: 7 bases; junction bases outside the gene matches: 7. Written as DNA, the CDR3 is TGTGCCAGCAGCTTAGGAGCGGGATACTTTAATGAGCAGTTCTTC. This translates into CASSLGAGYFNEQFF.

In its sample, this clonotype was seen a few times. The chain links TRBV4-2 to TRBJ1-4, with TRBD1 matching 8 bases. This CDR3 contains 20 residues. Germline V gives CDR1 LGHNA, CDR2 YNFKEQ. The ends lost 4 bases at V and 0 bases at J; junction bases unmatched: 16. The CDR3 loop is CASSPTQPGQGSATNEKLFF. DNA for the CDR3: TGTGCCAGCAGCCCAACCCAACCAGGACAGGGTTCGGCAACTAATGAAAAACTGTTTTTT.

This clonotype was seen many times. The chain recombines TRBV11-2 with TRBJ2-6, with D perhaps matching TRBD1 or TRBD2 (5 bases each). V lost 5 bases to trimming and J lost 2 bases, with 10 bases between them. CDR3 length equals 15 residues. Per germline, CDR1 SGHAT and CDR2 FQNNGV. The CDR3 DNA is TGTGCCAGCAGCGCGTGGGACGCTGGGGCCAACGTCCTGACTTTC. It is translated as CASSAWDAGANVLTF.

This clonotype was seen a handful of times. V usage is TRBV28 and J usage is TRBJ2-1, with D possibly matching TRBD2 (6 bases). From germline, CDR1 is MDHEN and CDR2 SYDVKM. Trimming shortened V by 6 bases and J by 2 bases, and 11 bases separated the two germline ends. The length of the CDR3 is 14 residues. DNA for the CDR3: TGTGCCAGCAGAGGCGGGGCCACCTACAATGAGCAGTTCTTC. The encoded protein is CASRGGATYNEQFF.

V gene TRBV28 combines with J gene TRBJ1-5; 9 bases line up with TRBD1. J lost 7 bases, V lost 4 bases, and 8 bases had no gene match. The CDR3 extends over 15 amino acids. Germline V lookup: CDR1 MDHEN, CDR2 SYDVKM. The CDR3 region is CASSYSDRGRQPQHF. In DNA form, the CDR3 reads TGTGCCAGCAGTTACTCGGACAGGGGCAGGCAGCCCCAGCATTTT.

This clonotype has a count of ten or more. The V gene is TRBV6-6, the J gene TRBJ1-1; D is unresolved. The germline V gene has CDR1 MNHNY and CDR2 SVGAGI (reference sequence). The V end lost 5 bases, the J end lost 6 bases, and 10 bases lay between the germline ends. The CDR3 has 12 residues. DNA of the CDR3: TGTGCCAGCAGTCCAGGCGCGGCTGAAGCTTTCTTT. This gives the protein CASSPGAAEAFF.

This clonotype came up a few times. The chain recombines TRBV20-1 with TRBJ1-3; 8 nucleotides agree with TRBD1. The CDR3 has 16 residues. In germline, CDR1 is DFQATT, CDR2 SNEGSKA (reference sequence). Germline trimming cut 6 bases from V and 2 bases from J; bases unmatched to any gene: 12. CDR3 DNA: TGCAGTGCACGGGTCCCAGGGGGCTCTCCTGGAAACACCATATATTTT. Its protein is CSARVPGGSPGNTIYF.

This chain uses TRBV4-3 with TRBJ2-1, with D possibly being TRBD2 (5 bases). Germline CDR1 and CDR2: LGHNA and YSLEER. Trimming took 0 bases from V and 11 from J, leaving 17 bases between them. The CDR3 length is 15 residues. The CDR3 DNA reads TGCGCCAGCAGCCAAGATCTCTCGGGGTTGGCGAAGCAGTTCTTC. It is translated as CASSQDLSGLAKQFF.

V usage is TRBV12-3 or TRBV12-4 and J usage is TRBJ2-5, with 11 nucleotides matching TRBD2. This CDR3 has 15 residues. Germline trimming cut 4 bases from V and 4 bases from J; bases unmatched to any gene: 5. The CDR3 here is CASSYTSGGGETQYF. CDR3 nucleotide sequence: TGTGCCAGCAGTTATACTAGCGGGGGTGGAGAGACCCAGTACTTC.

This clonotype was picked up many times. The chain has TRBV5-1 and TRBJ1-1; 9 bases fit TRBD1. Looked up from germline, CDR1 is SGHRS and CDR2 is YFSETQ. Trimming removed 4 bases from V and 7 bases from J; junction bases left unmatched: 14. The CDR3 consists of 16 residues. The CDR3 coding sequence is TGCGCCAGCAGCCTCCGACAGGGGGGTCATGGTGGTGAAGCTTTCTTT. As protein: CASSLRQGGHGGEAFF.

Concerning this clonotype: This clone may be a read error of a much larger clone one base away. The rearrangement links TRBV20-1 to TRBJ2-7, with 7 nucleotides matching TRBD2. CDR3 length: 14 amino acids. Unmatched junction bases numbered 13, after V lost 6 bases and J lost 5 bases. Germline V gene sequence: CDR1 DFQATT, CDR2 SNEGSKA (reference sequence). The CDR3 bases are TGCAGTGCGAGGCAAGCGGGACGGTCCCACGAGCAGTACTTC. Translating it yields CSARQAGRSHEQYF.

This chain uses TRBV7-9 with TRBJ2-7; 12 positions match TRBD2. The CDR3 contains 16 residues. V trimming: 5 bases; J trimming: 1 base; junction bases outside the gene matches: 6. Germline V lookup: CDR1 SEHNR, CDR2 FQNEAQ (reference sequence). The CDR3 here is CASSIRLAGASYEQYF. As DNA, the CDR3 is TGTGCCAGCAGCATCCGACTAGCGGGAGCATCCTACGAGCAGTACTTC.

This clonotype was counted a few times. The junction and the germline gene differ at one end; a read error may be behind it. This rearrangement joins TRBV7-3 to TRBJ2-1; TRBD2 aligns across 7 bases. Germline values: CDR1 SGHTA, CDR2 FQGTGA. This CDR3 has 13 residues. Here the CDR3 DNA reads TGTGCCAGCAGCCTAACCCGGGGGGTTGAGCAGTTCTTC. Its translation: CASSLTRGVEQFF. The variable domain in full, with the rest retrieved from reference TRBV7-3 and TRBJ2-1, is GAGVSQTPSNKVTEKGKYVELRCDPISGHTALYWYRQSLGQGPEFLIYFQGTGAADDSGLPNDRFFAVRPEGSVSTLKIQRTERGDSAVYLCASSLTRGVEQFFGPGTRLTVL.

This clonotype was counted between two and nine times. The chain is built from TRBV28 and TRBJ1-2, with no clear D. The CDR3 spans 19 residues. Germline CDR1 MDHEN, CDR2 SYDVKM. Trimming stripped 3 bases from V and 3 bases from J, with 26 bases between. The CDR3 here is CASSFLGAWYTQHHYGYTF. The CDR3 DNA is TGTGCCAGCAGTTTTTTAGGTGCGTGGTACACCCAACACCACTATGGCTACACCTTC.

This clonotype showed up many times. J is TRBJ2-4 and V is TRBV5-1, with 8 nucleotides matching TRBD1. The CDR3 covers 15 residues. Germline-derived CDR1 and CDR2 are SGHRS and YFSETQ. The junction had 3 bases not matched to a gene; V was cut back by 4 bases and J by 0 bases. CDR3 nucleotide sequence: TGCGCCAGCAGCCTTCAGGGGGCAGCCAAAAACATTCAGTACTTC. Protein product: CASSLQGAAKNIQYF.